The T cell receptor (beta chain) described here comes from a study of blood T cell repertoires in COVID-19. Study-wide context: Collection of acute and convalescent COVID-19 samples took place in the United States, Italy and Spain. The analysed material was cDNA or gDNA that came from T cells, B-cell-depleted T cells, or PBMCs.

The V and J ends lost 7 bases and 0 bases respectively, with 6 bases between them. The germline V gene encodes CDR1 DFQATT and CDR2 SNEGSKA (reference sequence). The CDR3 runs to 11 residues. As originally analysed: Estimation of nucleated cell counts was performed using reference gene primer amplification. Clones were read by immunoSEQ multiplex PCR, and TCRdb kept only the in-frame ones, dropping some. The V and J calls and clone size are taken from that table; D and trimming were inferred from the DNA. The table has about 200,000 clones, about 88% seen once. The TCR sequence derives from a woman of 80 years or more with acute or convalescent COVID-19. The chain uses TRBV20-1 and TRBJ1-2, with D perhaps TRBD1 (5 bases). Specimen: peripheral blood. The CDR3 protein is CSGQPNYGYTF. CDR3 nucleotide sequence: TGCAGTGGACAGCCTAACTATGGCTACACCTTC.